The clone carrying this TCR beta chain was observed a handful of times. This CDR3 has 14 residues. V dropped 0 bases and J dropped 10; count of bases not matched to a gene: 9. Germline CDR1 reads SGDLS; CDR2 reads YYNGEE. The sample is drawn from a study of patients and donors after allogeneic stem cell transplantation. From the RT-PCR reads, TCRdb called clonotypes with MiXCR, one entry per CDR3 protein. The repertoire holds approximately 410,000 distinct CDR3 sequences, with 15% to 20% as singletons. The material sequenced was blood, either unsorted or a sorted T cell fraction (not recorded which). The chain links TRBV9 to TRBJ1-1; 7 bases map to TRBD1. The origin of this receptor is a human donor who was either an allogeneic HSCT recipient or a stem cell or donor lymphocyte infusion donor (not recorded which). It is not recorded whose cells these are; they may come from a transplant donor. The CDR3 is CASSVVPEGAVAFF. Here the CDR3 DNA reads TGTGCCAGCAGCGTAGTACCCGAGGGGGCCGTAGCTTTCTTT.